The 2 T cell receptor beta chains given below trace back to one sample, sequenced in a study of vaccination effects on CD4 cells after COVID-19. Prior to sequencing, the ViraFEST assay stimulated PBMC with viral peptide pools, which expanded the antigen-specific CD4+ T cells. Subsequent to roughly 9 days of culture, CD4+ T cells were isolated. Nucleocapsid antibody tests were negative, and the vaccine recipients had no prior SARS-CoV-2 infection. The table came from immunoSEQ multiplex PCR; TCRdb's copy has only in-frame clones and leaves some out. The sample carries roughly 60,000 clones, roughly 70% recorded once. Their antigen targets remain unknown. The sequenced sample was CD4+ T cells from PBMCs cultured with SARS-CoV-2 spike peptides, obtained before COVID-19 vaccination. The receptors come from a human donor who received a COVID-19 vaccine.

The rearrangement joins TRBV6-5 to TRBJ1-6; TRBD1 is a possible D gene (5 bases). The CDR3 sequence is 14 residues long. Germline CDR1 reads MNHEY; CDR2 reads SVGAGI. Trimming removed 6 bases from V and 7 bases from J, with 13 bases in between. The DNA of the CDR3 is TGTGCCAGCAGACCTACAGGAAGGAATTCACCCCTCCACTTT. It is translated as CASRPTGRNSPLHF.

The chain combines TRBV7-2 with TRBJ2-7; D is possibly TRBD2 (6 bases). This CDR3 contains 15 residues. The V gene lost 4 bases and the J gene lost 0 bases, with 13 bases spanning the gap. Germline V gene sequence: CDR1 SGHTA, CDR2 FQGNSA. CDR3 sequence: CASSYQERASYEQYF. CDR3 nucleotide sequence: TGTGCCAGCAGCTACCAAGAGCGGGCCTCCTACGAGCAGTACTTC.